This paragraph reports one T cell receptor (beta chain). Its target is not known. Profiled with immunoSEQ multiplex PCR; TCRdb holds only in-frame clones, not every one. The table shows 60,000 or so clones, with approximately 79% occurring only once. The source of the sample is a study of a mutant IDH1 vaccine in newly diagnosed glioma. Time point denoted: week 5, during vaccination. Vaccination comprised doses that each held 300 ug of mutant IDH1 20-mer peptide, plus topical imiquimod. Donors' newly diagnosed IDH1-mutant WHO grade 3 or 4 astrocytomas lacked nuclear ATRX. The germline V gene encodes CDR1 SGHNT and CDR2 YYREEE (reference sequence). The V end lost 1 base, the J end lost 4 bases, and 16 bases lay between the germline ends. There are 16 residues in the CDR3.

The gene calls are TRBV5-4 and TRBJ2-3; weak D call: TRBD1 (6 bases). Specimen: PBMCs, collected from a glioma patient whose treatment included an IDH1 peptide vaccine. The source is a woman between 45 and 60 years old with glioma. The chain's CDR3 is CASSLSLLGGADTQYF. The CDR3 DNA follows: TGTGCCAGCAGCTTGTCGCTCCTAGGGGGTGCAGATACGCAGTATTTT.